This entry features one T cell receptor (beta chain) sequence. Its antigen is as yet unknown. Some clones are missing from TCRdb's copy, which holds only in-frame ones; the method was immunoSEQ multiplex PCR. The sample lists tens of thousands of clones; roughly 91% were seen once. This specimen belongs to a study of brain T cells in children with intractable seizures. Study-wide findings and caveats: Pre-surgery blood may have been undersampled, hiding some clones.

V dropped 5 bases and J dropped 6 bases, with 8 bases sitting between them. This CDR3 has 12 amino acids. Surgery cases with the highest brain T cell transcript signatures were chosen for sequencing. The V and J genes are TRBV12-3 or TRBV12-4 and TRBJ2-1; D gene unclear. Sequencing was performed on peripheral blood, taken at surgery. The TCR comes from a boy in the first two years of life with tuberous sclerosis and intractable seizures. The CDR3 region has the DNA TGTGCCAGCAGTATCCGGAGCAATGAGCAGTTCTTC. As protein: CASSIRSNEQFF.